The 32 T cell receptor beta chains below all came from one sample that was sequenced in a study of T-cell memory formation after mild COVID-19. TCRdb itself ran the 5' RACE reads through MiXCR, one entry per CDR3 protein. The sample contains roughly 40,000 distinct CDR3 sequences, around 6.1% of which appear only once. The sample consisted of PBMCs or a T cell subset sorted from them (not recorded which). Receptor source: an adult who had mild COVID-19 (a few samples of this study predate the infection). Cell type and time point are not known.

This clonotype has a count of ten or more. The genes are TRBV4-2 and TRBJ2-7, with TRBD2 identical over 12 bases. The CDR3 loop spans 15 amino acids. The germline CDR1 and CDR2 sequences are LGHNA and YNFKEQ. Losses at the gene ends were 1 base for V and 7 bases for J; bases not matched to a gene: 5. CDR3 DNA: TGTGCCAGCAGCCAAGGGCTAGCGGGAGGGCAGGAGCAGTACTTC. It translates to CASSQGLAGGQEQYF.

This clonotype has ten or more counts. V usage is TRBV19 and J usage is TRBJ2-5; D possibly corresponds to TRBD1 (6 bases). Germline V gene lookup returns CDR1 LNHDA and CDR2 SQIVND (reference sequence). The CDR3 contains 16 residues. Trimming shortened V by 5 bases and J by 2 bases, and 18 bases separated the two germline ends. As DNA, the CDR3 is TGTGCCAGTAGTTCGGAAGTAAGGACAGCTCAAGAGACCCAGTACTTC. Its protein is CASSSEVRTAQETQYF. The variable domain in full, with the rest retrieved from reference TRBV19 and TRBJ2-5, is DGGITQSPKYLFRKEGQNVTLSCEQNLNHDAMYWYRQDPGQGLRLIYYSQIVNDFQKGDIAEGYSVSREKKESFPLTVTSAQKNPTAFYLCASSSEVRTAQETQYFGPGTRLLVL.

This clonotype was detected only a few times. The chain joins TRBV14 to TRBJ2-2; 9 bases match TRBD2. CDR1 is SGHDN, CDR2 FVKESK, per germline. This CDR3 region has 17 residues. With 3 bases clipped from V and 3 bases from J, the junction kept 8 bases outside the gene matches. The CDR3 protein is CASSHHFAGGHTGELFF. The CDR3 nucleotides are TGTGCCAGCAGCCACCACTTCGCGGGGGGGCACACCGGGGAGCTGTTTTTT.

This clonotype has ten or more counts. The V and J genes are TRBV4-2 and TRBJ2-3; 10 positions match TRBD2. Germline V gives CDR1 LGHNA, CDR2 YNFKEQ. Trimming at V came to 3 bases and at J to 0 bases, leaving 3 bases not matched to a gene. The CDR3 consists of 16 residues. CDR3: CASSQIAGGSTDTQYF. DNA for the CDR3: TGTGCCAGCAGCCAGATAGCGGGGGGTAGCACAGATACGCAGTATTTT.

This clonotype was observed many times. The genes are TRBV10-1 and TRBJ2-5; the match to TRBD2 covers 13 bases. J gave up 5 bases and V 6 bases, and 15 bases lay outside the gene matches. The CDR3 is 18 residues long. From germline, CDR1 is WNHNN and CDR2 SYGVQD (reference sequence). CDR3 protein: CASSPGTSGIELMETQYF. CDR3 nucleotides: TGCGCCAGCAGCCCCGGGACTAGCGGGATTGAATTGATGGAGACCCAGTACTTC.

There are many counts of this clonotype. The chain has TRBV5-1 and TRBJ2-1; D is possibly TRBD1 (6 bases). V was pared by 4 bases and J by 6 bases, with 14 bases between. Germline V gene sequence: CDR1 SGHRS, CDR2 YFSETQ. This CDR3 has 14 amino acids. CDR3 in amino acids: CASSLRIQGNEQFF. CDR3 in DNA: TGCGCCAGCAGCCTACGGATACAGGGCAATGAGCAGTTCTTC.

This clonotype came up a few times. V usage is TRBV20-1 and J usage is TRBJ2-7, with D perhaps TRBD2 (6 bases). This CDR3 is built from 13 residues. In germline, CDR1 is DFQATT, CDR2 SNEGSKA (reference sequence). V lost 0 bases and J 5 bases, leaving 11 bases between the germline ends. The CDR3 DNA reads as TGCAGTGCTAGAGACGGGAGTCGCGACGAGCAGTACTTC. Translating gives CSARDGSRDEQYF.

This clonotype has a handful of counts. This chain joins TRBV10-3 and TRBJ1-1; D uncertain. V was cut by 0 bases and J by 6 bases, with 8 bases left in between. This CDR3 spans 13 amino acids. Germline CDR1 ENHRY, CDR2 SYGVKD. CDR3 bases: TGTGCCATCAGTGAGTCGACTCGGGCTGAAGCTTTCTTT. Translating gives CAISESTRAEAFF.

This clonotype occurred a few times. The genes are TRBV27 and TRBJ1-1, with D perhaps TRBD1 (6 bases). The CDR3 is made up of 16 amino acids. CDR1 and CDR2 from the germline V gene are MNHEY and SMNVEV (reference sequence). V lost 6 bases and J lost 2, with 19 bases in between. The CDR3 sequence: CASRAQGIGGNTEAFF. In DNA, the CDR3 is TGTGCCAGCAGAGCGCAGGGGATCGGCGGAAACACTGAAGCTTTCTTT.

This chain uses TRBV7-7 with TRBJ1-1; 8 bases fit TRBD1. With 5 bases clipped from V and 2 bases from J, the junction kept 7 bases outside the gene matches. Germline CDR1 and CDR2: SSHAT and FNYEAQ (reference sequence). There are 15 residues in the CDR3. As DNA, the CDR3 is TGTGCCAGCAGCCCTTCGACAGGGGCCAACACTGAAGCTTTCTTT. It encodes CASSPSTGANTEAFF.

In its sample, this clonotype was seen many times. Written as DNA, the CDR3 is TGTGCCAGCTGTAGCGGGCGAAACACAGATACGCAGTATTTT. This gives the protein CASCSGRNTDTQYF. The rearrangement uses TRBV12-3 or TRBV12-4 and TRBJ2-3; 7 bases match TRBD2. Trimming cost V 8 bases and J 2 bases; bases outside gene matches: 7. The CDR3 extends over 14 amino acids.

Relative to its sample, this clonotype is medium-sized (0.01 to 0.1%). The genes are TRBV5-1 and TRBJ2-1; 11 bases align to TRBD1. V lost 4 bases and J lost 3; bases outside the gene matches: 6. The CDR3 is made up of 16 amino acids. Germline V gives CDR1 SGHRS, CDR2 YFSETQ. CDR3 nucleotides: TGCGCCAGCAGCGCCGGACAGGGGGCCGGCTACAATGAGCAGTTCTTC. This sequence encodes CASSAGQGAGYNEQFF.

This clonotype was recorded a few times. The gene calls are TRBV30 and TRBJ1-2, with 7 bases that match TRBD1. V lost 4 bases to trimming and J lost 4 bases; unmatched junction nucleotides: 15. From germline, CDR1 is GTSNPN and CDR2 SVGIG (reference sequence). The CDR3 sequence is 16 residues long. The DNA for the CDR3 is TGTGCCTGGAAACCCCGACAGGGAGGGGATGGCTATGGCTACACCTTC. It specifies CAWKPRQGGDGYGYTF.

This clonotype was counted ten times or more. This chain joins TRBV6-5 and TRBJ1-1; D unresolved. V lost 2 bases and J 3 bases, leaving 10 bases between the germline ends. Germline V gene lookup returns CDR1 MNHEY and CDR2 SVGAGI. The CDR3 is 14 residues long. CDR3 sequence: CASSYRRFYTEAFF. CDR3 DNA sequence: TGTGCCAGCAGTTACAGGAGGTTTTACACTGAAGCTTTCTTT.

This clonotype has a count of ten or more. Compared with germline, one end of the junction differs, possibly owing to a read error. The chain is built from TRBV29-1 and TRBJ2-7; possible D gene TRBD2, 6 bases. In germline, CDR1 is SQVTM, CDR2 ANQGSEA. The CDR3 consists of 17 residues. The CDR3: CSVQDRGGQAPTYEQYF. DNA for the CDR3: TGCAGCGTTCAAGATAGGGGAGGCCAGGCGCCTACCTACGAGCAGTACTTC.

The table lists this clonotype with a few counts. The junction does not match germline at one end; this may be a read error. The J gene is TRBJ2-7, the V gene TRBV18; 11 nucleotides line up with TRBD1. The CDR3 is 15 residues long. Per germline, CDR1 KGHSH and CDR2 LQKENI. CDR3 in amino acids: CASSPRTGGSHEQYF. CDR3 sequence (DNA): TGTGCCAGCTCACCACGGACAGGGGGCTCCCACGAGCAGTACTTC.

The V gene is TRBV9, the J gene TRBJ2-5, with D perhaps TRBD1 (5 bases). CDR1 and CDR2 from the germline V gene are SGDLS and YYNGEE. The V end lost 4 bases, the J end lost 4 bases, and 14 bases lay between the germline ends. The CDR3 runs 14 residues. The CDR3 is CASSPLLGAETQYF. Here the CDR3 DNA reads TGTGCCAGCAGCCCCCTTTTAGGGGCAGAGACCCAGTACTTC. Variable domain in full (rest from reference TRBV9 and TRBJ2-5): DSGVTQTPKHLITATGQRVTLRCSPRSGDLSVYWYQQSLDQGLQFLIQYYNGEERAKGNILERFSAQQFPDLHSELNLSSLELGDSALYFCASSPLLGAETQYFGPGTRLLVL.

This clonotype was counted between two and nine times. The chain combines TRBV18 with TRBJ1-4; no clear D. Germline loops: CDR1 KGHSH, CDR2 LQKENI. This CDR3 spans 13 amino acids. V shed 4 bases and J shed 4 bases, with 7 bases lying between them. DNA for the CDR3: TGTGCCAGCTCACGGGAGATTAATGAAAAACTGTTTTTT. Its translation is CASSREINEKLFF.

This clonotype was observed a handful of times. The V and J genes are TRBV5-5 and TRBJ2-4; 7 nucleotides agree with TRBD1. This CDR3 region has 13 residues. V was clipped by 4 bases and J by 7 bases; unmatched bases: 5. CDR1 and CDR2 from the germline V gene are SGHKS and YYEKEE (reference sequence). Written as DNA, the CDR3 is TGTGCCAGCAGCGGAACGACAGGGAACATTCAGTACTTC. It translates to CASSGTTGNIQYF.

A remark on this clonotype: A much larger clone differs from this one at a single base, so this may be a read error. The rearrangement links TRBV10-3 to TRBJ2-1, with D hard to call. The CDR3 runs 13 residues. Germline values: CDR1 ENHRY, CDR2 SYGVKD. CDR3 protein: CAISVGTSNDQFF. Here the CDR3 DNA reads TGTGCCATCAGTGTTGGCACCAGCAATGATCAGTTCTTC.

This clonotype has just a few counts. The chain has TRBV6-6 and TRBJ2-7, with unresolved D. CDR1 is MNHNY and CDR2 is SVGAGI in the germline V gene (reference sequence). V was trimmed by 7 bases and J by 6 bases, leaving 16 bases between them. This CDR3 comprises 13 residues. The CDR3 here is CASTPHGVPEQYF. The CDR3 DNA reads as TGTGCCAGCACTCCCCATGGGGTGCCCGAGCAGTACTTC.

This clonotype was counted ten times or more. The DNA of the CDR3 is TGCGCCAGCAGCTTGACAGGGAAGAACACTGAAGCTTTCTTT. It translates to CASSLTGKNTEAFF. The chain employs TRBV5-1 and TRBJ1-1, with D perhaps matching TRBD1 (6 bases). The CDR3 is 14 residues long. Per germline, CDR1 SGHRS and CDR2 YFSETQ. V lost 1 base to trimming and J lost 1 base, with 8 bases between them.

This clonotype has more than one count but fewer than ten. This sequence joins TRBV2 and TRBJ1-2; the D is unclear. V was pared by 2 bases and J by 4 bases, with 8 bases between. Germline V gene data show CDR1 as SNHLY and CDR2 as FYNNEI. This CDR3 region has 13 residues. CDR3 sequence (DNA): TGTGCCAGCAGTGAAAAGGGAGGCTATGGCTACACCTTC. Translating it yields CASSEKGGYGYTF.

The rearrangement joins TRBV5-4 to TRBJ2-1; 8 nucleotides agree with TRBD2. The V gene's germline CDR1 is SGHNT and CDR2 YYREEE (reference sequence). CDR3 length equals 16 residues. J gave up 4 bases and V 3 bases, and 9 bases lay outside the gene matches. CDR3 nucleotide sequence: TGTGCCAGCAGCTCCCCACCATCGGGAGGGTACAATGAGCAGTTCTTC. Translated, it gives CASSSPPSGGYNEQFF.

The chain is built from TRBV29-1 and TRBJ1-1, with 9 bases identical to TRBD1. Trimming at V came to 7 bases and at J to 6 bases, leaving 6 bases not matched to a gene. The CDR3 consists of 12 residues. CDR1 and CDR2 (germline): SQVTM, ANQGSEA. The CDR3 DNA follows: TGCAGCGCCCGGGACAGGGCATCTGAAGCTTTCTTT. This translates into CSARDRASEAFF. The complete variable domain, with remaining parts taken from reference TRBV29-1 and TRBJ1-1, reads SAVISQKPSRDICQRGTSLTIQCQVDSQVTMMFWYRQQPGQSLTLIATANQGSEATYESGFVIDKFPISRPNLTFSTLTVSNMSPEDSSIYLCSARDRASEAFFGQGTRLTVV.

The rearrangement links TRBV6-1 to TRBJ2-3; TRBD2 matches 10 bases. The V gene end was trimmed by 6 bases and the J gene end by 3 bases; junction bases not matched to a gene: 6. Germline V lookup: CDR1 MNHNS, CDR2 SASEGT. CDR3 size: 15 residues. CDR3 region: CASRLAGLATDTQYF. For the CDR3, the DNA is TGTGCCAGCAGACTAGCGGGGCTGGCAACAGATACGCAGTATTTT.

The chain joins TRBV3-1 to TRBJ2-1; D is unresolved. Looked up from germline, CDR1 is LGHDT and CDR2 is YNNKEL (reference sequence). The CDR3 runs to 15 residues. V was clipped by 1 base and J by 4 bases, with 11 bases between them. The CDR3 sequence is CASSQASLEYNEQFF. The CDR3 coding sequence is TGTGCCAGCAGCCAAGCGAGTCTGGAATACAATGAGCAGTTCTTC.

The chain couples TRBV5-5 to TRBJ2-1; 7 positions agree with TRBD1. The CDR3 has 14 residues. Looked up from germline, CDR1 is SGHKS and CDR2 is YYEKEE (reference sequence). V trimming: 4 bases; J trimming: 9 bases; junction bases outside the gene matches: 10. The CDR3 nucleotides are TGTGCCAGCAGCGGCTGGACAGGAAAGACTGAGCAGTTCTTC. Protein: CASSGWTGKTEQFF.

This clonotype was counted a few times. The chain links TRBV18 to TRBJ2-5, with unresolved D. Trimming cost V 0 bases and J 7 bases, with 12 bases left between them. Germline CDR1 is KGHSH and CDR2 is LQKENI. This CDR3 spans 14 amino acids. CDR3 DNA: TGTGCCAGCTCACCACCGAGCTTTCGCGGGACCCAGTACTTC. It encodes CASSPPSFRGTQYF.

In its sample, this clonotype was seen many times. The chain joins TRBV12-3 or TRBV12-4 to TRBJ1-2; 7 bases are shared with TRBD1. V trimming: 1 base; J trimming: 4 bases; junction bases outside the gene matches: 12. The CDR3 length is 17 residues. The CDR3 nucleotides are TGTGCCAGCAGTTTAGTCCGACAGGGTGGAAGGCGCTATGGCTACACCTTC. Residues: CASSLVRQGGRRYGYTF.

This clonotype appeared many times. This rearrangement joins TRBV30 to TRBJ1-1, with D possibly being TRBD1 (6 bases). CDR3 length: 14 residues. V lost 3 bases and J 0 bases, leaving 11 bases between the germline ends. Per the germline V gene, CDR1 is GTSNPN and CDR2 is SVGIG (reference sequence). The CDR3 reads CAWRVGTLNTEAFF. For the CDR3, the DNA is TGTGCCTGGAGAGTAGGGACACTGAACACTGAAGCTTTCTTT.

This chain joins TRBV6-5 and TRBJ1-4, with 7 positions matching TRBD1. V shed 5 bases, J shed 9 bases, and the junction held 9 bases outside the gene matches. Per the germline V gene, CDR1 is MNHEY and CDR2 is SVGAGI. The CDR3 covers 14 residues. The CDR3 loop reads CASSTTGTTQKLFF. Here the CDR3 DNA reads TGTGCCAGCAGTACGACAGGGACCACTCAAAAACTGTTTTTT.